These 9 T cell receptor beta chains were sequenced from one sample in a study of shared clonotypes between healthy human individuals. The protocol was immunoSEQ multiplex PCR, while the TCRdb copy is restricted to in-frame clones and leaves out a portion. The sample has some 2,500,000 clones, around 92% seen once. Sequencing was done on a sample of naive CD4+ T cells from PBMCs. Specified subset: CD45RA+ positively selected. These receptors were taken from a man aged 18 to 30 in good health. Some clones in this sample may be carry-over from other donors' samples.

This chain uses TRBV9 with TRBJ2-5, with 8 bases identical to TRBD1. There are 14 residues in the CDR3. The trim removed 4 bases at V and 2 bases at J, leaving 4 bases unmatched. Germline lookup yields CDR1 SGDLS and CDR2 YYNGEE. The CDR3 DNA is TGTGCCAGCAGCACAACAGGGGGGCAAGAGACCCAGTACTTC. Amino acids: CASSTTGGQETQYF.

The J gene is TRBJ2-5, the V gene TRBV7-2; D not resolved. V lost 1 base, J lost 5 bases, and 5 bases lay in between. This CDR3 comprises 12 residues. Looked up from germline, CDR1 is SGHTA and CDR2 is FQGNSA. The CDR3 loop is CASSLGWETQYF. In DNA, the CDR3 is TGTGCCAGCAGCTTAGGGTGGGAGACCCAGTACTTC. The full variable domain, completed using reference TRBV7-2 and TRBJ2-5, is GAGVSQSPSNKVTEKGKDVELRCDPISGHTALYWYRQSLGQGLEFLIYFQGNSAPDKSGLPSDRFSAERTGGSVSTLTIQRTQQEDSAVYLCASSLGWETQYFGPGTRLLVL.

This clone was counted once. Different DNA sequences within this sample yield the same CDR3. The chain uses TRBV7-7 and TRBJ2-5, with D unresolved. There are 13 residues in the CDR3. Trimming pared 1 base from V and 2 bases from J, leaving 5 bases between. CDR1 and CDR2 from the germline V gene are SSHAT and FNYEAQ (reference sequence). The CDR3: CASSLGQQETQYF. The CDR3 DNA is TGTGCCAGCAGCTTAGGGCAACAAGAGACCCAGTACTTC.

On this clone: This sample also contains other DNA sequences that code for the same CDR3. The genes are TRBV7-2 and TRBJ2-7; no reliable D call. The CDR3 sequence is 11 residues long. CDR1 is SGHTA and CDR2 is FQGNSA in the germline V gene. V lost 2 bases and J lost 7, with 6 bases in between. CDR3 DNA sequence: TGTGCCAGCAGCTTACTAAATGAGCAGTACTTC. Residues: CASSLLNEQYF. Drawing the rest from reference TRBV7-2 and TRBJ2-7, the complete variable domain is GAGVSQSPSNKVTEKGKDVELRCDPISGHTALYWYRQSLGQGLEFLIYFQGNSAPDKSGLPSDRFSAERTGGSVSTLTIQRTQQEDSAVYLCASSLLNEQYFGPGTRLTVT.

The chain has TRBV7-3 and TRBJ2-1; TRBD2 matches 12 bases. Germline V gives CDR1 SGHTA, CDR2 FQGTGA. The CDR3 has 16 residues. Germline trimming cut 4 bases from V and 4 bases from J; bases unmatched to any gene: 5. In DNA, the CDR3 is TGTGCCAGCAGCTCCCAACTAGCGGGAGGATACAATGAGCAGTTCTTC. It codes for CASSSQLAGGYNEQFF.

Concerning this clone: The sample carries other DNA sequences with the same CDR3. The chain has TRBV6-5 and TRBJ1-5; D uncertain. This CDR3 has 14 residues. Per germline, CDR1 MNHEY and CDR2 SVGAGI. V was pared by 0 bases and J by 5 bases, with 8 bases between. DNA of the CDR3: TGTGCCAGCAGTTACTCGGGATCGGATCAGCCCCAGCATTTT. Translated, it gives CASSYSGSDQPQHF.

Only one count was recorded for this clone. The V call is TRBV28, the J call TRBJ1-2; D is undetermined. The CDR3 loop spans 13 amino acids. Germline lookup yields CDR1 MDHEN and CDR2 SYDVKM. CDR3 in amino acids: CAGGTEPGYGYTF. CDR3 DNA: TGTGCTGGAGGTACAGAGCCGGGATATGGCTACACCTTC.

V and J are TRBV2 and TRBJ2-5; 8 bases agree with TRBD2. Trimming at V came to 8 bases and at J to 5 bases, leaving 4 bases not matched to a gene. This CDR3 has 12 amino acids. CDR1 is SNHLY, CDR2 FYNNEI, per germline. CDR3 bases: TGTGCCAGCTCCCGGGAGGGCGAGACCCAGTACTTC. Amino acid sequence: CASSREGETQYF.

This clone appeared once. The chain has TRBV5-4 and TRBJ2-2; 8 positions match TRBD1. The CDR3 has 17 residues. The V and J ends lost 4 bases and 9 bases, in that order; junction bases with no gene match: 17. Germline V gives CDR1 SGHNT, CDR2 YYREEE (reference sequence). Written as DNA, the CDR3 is TGTGCCAGCAGCCCTCCCGGGACAGGACGGATTGTTAGGGAGCTGTTTTTT. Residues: CASSPPGTGRIVRELFF.